The present entry profiles one TCR beta chain with its context. These data originate in a study of blood T cell repertoires in COVID-19. As for the study in general: PBMCs, B-cell-depleted T cells, or T cells were the source of the cDNA or gDNA that made up the material.

The CDR3 length is 14 residues. Trimming cost V 4 bases and J 0 bases, with 8 bases left between them. Germline V gene data show CDR1 as SGHTA and CDR2 as FQGTGA. In the authors' workflow: Using reference gene primer amplification, nucleated cell counts were estimated. Here immunoSEQ multiplex PCR was the method, and the copy in TCRdb shows in-frame clones only, minus some. That table gives V, J and clone size, and the DNA gave D and trimming. The sample shows around 150,000 clones, over 60% of them seen only once. The J gene is TRBJ2-3, the V gene TRBV7-3, with D possibly TRBD1 on 5 matching bases. The sequenced sample consisted of peripheral blood. This receptor was identified in a woman aged 50 to 60 with active or convalescent COVID-19. The CDR3 sequence is CASSSGLSTDTQYF. The CDR3 DNA reads as TGTGCCAGCAGCTCAGGGCTCAGCACAGATACGCAGTATTTT.